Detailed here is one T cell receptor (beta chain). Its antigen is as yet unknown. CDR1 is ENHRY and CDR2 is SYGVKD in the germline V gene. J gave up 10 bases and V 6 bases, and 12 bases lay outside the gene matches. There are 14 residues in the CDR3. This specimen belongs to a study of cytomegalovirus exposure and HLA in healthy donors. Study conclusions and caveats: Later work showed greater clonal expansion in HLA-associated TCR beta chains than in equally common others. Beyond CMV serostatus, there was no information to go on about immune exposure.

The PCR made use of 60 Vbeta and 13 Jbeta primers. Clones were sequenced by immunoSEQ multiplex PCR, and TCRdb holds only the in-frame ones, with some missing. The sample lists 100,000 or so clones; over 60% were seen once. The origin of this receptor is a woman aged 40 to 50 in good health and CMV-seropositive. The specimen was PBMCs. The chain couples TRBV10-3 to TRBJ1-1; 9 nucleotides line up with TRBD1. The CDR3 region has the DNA TGTGCCATCAGGGGCACAGGGGGCGACAGGGTAGCTTTCTTT. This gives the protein CAIRGTGGDRVAFF.